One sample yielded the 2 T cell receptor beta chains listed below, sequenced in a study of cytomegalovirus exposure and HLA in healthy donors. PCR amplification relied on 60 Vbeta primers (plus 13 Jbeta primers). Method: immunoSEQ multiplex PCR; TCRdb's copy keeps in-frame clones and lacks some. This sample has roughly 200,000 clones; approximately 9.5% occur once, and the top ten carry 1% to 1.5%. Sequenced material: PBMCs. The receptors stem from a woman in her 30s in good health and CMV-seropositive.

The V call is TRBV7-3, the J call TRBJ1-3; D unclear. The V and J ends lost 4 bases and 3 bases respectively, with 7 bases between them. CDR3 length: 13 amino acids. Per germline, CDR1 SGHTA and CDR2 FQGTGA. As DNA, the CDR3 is TGTGCCAGCAGCTCCGGAGGTGGAAACACCATATATTTT. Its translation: CASSSGGGNTIYF.

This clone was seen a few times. This chain's CDR3 is CASSRAVQGVTAFF. CDR3 sequence (DNA): TGTGCCAGCAGTCGGGCGGTCCAGGGGGTTACAGCTTTCTTT. The chain employs TRBV6-1 and TRBJ1-1; 7 bases are a match to TRBD1. Germline CDR1 is MNHNS and CDR2 is SASEGT. Trimming removed 5 bases from V and 10 bases from J; junction bases left unmatched: 13. The CDR3 length is 14 residues.